This TCR beta chain originates from a study of beta chain features in type 1 diabetes (dated by TCRdb to 2016 to 2019). In the study overall: Mean age, gender distribution, total cell number and subset yield were not different between patients and healthy donors. Whereas all 28 donors provided naive and central memory subsets, regulatory and stem cell-like memory subsets were isolated from just 8 patients and about eight healthy donors. In the study, recently diagnosed type 1 diabetes patients and matched healthy donors were compared on the TCRB repertoires of their sorted circulating CD4+ T cell subsets. Across all samples, around 100 million sorted cells were examined, and cell number per subset correlated strongly with RNA yield.

Points the paper makes about the study in general: Shorter templates might be favored by PCR, yet because patient and control samples were amplified and corrected together, any such skew would affect both groups equally. A moderate but significant shortening of TCRB CDR3 length was observed in type 1 diabetes patients in all four CD4+ subsets. Because cDNA rather than genomic DNA was sequenced, highly expressing activated cells could have been over-represented, although no difference in activation and CD3 levels was found between groups. The naive, central memory and regulatory TCRB repertoires appeared to resemble one another more closely among patients than among healthy donors. Because small numbers of individuals were included in the HLA sub-analyses, any influence of HLA type on TCRB rearrangement was left unresolved. At VDJ recombination sites, type 1 diabetes patients had fewer insertions and more deleted nucleotides, which implies abnormalities in thymic rearrangement.

A distance of 8 bases separates the germline ends of V and J, which lose 3 bases and 2 bases respectively. Counted from cysteine to phenylalanine, this CDR3 has 13 amino acids. Left in the record is the CDR3 DNA by itself, 39 bases read in frame from the first base. Via the germline V gene (reference sequence), CDR1 is MNHEY and CDR2 SMNVEV. In the case of this clone: This receptor's antigen is unknown. No base-level quality is on record; no much larger clone is a single base apart.

The entire amount of isolated RNA was reverse transcribed using the High Capacity cDNA Reverse Transcription Kit, so the sequenced TCRB transcripts were expressed ones. Survey-depth immunoSEQ sequencing was performed on stem cell-like memory T cell samples, with an average of roughly 1 million total reads per sample. After sorted cells were lysed in RLT buffer, RNA was extracted with DNase-treated RNeasy Micro or Mini kits, with the choice depending on cell number. To prevent cross-contamination, each cell subset was processed individually, whereas patient and healthy donor samples were processed jointly. The immunoSEQ multiplex PCR was used to amplify TCRB sequences from cDNA, generating 87-bp fragments that spanned the CDR3 region. Sequencing of the amplicons was performed on the Illumina HiSeq platform. The paper's data handling went like this. Synthetic template baselines were used to correct PCR bias computationally, reads within Hamming distance 2 were collapsed, and singletons that could not be merged were discarded. By aligning reads against IMGT, V, D and J genes, CDR3 length, and insertions or deletions at six rearrangement sites were assigned. Within each subset, clonotype counts were normalized to the number of sorted cells before true diversity and Gini coefficients were calculated with the tcR R package. The overlap coefficient, calculated on TCRB nucleotide sequences, was used to measure repertoire sharing. TCRdb retrieved this table from immuneACCESS and kept in-frame rearrangements only. Not all clones are present; in checked studies, unresolved V genes account for under half, and no reason is known for the remainder. V and J calls and clone size are as listed in that table; D and trimming were resolved from the DNA. This sample lists tens of thousands of clones; around 60% were detected once. Clones ranked in the top ten supply 0.29% of the sample.

From each donor, a single peripheral blood sample of 100 to 150 mL on average was drawn into heparinised tubes. Naive, central memory, regulatory and stem cell-like memory CD4+ T cells were sorted on a BD FACSAria II using a panel including CD45RO, CCR7, CD25, CD127, CD95 and CD27. All sorted populations exceeded 95% purity. PBMCs were isolated right away by Lymphoprep density gradient centrifugation and were stained directly, without culture. Samples were stained and sorted in pairs, with one healthy donor and one patient per experiment, so that batch effects were minimized. Input material: stem cell memory CD4+ T cells from blood. This sample's cell subset or site label indicates: stem cell-like memory CD4+ T cells. The sequence derives from a woman aged 25 to 45 with type 1 diabetes. The sequence joins TRBV27 to TRBJ2-7; matching of 6 bases hints at TRBD1 as the D gene. The bases read TGTGCCAGCAGTTTCACAGGGACCTACGAGCAGTACTTC. It specifies CASSFTGTYEQYF.